The next 22 T cell receptor beta chains were all read from a single sample in a study of blood T cell repertoires in COVID-19. Here immunoSEQ multiplex PCR was the method, and the copy in TCRdb shows in-frame clones only, minus some. This repertoire shows roughly 120,000 clones, 92% found once; its top ten account for around 2.1%. The sample comprised peripheral blood. The origin of the receptors is a man aged 50 or older with COVID-19, enrolled during active disease.

This clone has only one observation. The chain employs TRBV7-2 and TRBJ2-7; a possible D gene is TRBD1 (5 bases). CDR1 and CDR2 from the germline V gene are SGHTA and FQGNSA. The length of the CDR3 is 13 residues. The ends were cut back, 4 bases at V and 4 bases at J, with 11 bases in the middle. The CDR3 reads CASSSQGGYEQYF. The CDR3 nucleotides read TGTGCCAGCAGCTCTCAGGGTGGGTACGAGCAGTACTTC.

This chain connects TRBV7-9 to TRBJ2-7; weak D call: TRBD2 (5 bases). With 5 bases removed from V and 3 bases from J, the gap between germline ends came to 14 bases. CDR1 and CDR2 (germline): SEHNR, FQNEAQ (reference sequence). This CDR3 is built from 14 residues. DNA for the CDR3: TGTGCCAGCAGCCTCCTCGGACGGGACTACGAGCAGTACTTC. This sequence encodes CASSLLGRDYEQYF.

The chain combines TRBV27 with TRBJ2-1; D is unclear. Trimming left V 6 bases short and J 6 bases short, with 15 bases between. This CDR3 spans 14 amino acids. The germline gives CDR1 MNHEY, CDR2 SMNVEV (reference sequence). The DNA of the CDR3 is TGTGCCAGCAGGGGTCTAGGCTCCGGCAATGAGCAGTTCTTC. Protein: CASRGLGSGNEQFF.

This rearrangement joins TRBV14 to TRBJ2-7; 7 nucleotides align to TRBD2. There are 15 residues in the CDR3. J was trimmed by 3 bases and V by 1 base; bases with no gene match: 6. The germline V gene encodes CDR1 SGHDN and CDR2 FVKESK. The CDR3 sequence: CASSQGGGSNYEQYF. In nucleotides, the CDR3 is TGTGCCAGCAGCCAAGGGGGCGGGAGCAACTACGAGCAGTACTTC.

For this clone: This sample also contains other DNA sequences that code for the same CDR3. The DNA of the CDR3 is TGTGCCAGCTCACCACCGGGCCAGGGTAATCAGCCCCAGCATTTT. This gives the protein CASSPPGQGNQPQHF. The chain employs TRBV18 and TRBJ1-5; D possibly corresponds to TRBD1 (5 bases). With 0 bases removed from V and 4 bases from J, the gap between germline ends came to 10 bases. Germline V gives CDR1 KGHSH, CDR2 LQKENI. The CDR3 runs to 15 residues.

This chain links TRBV19 with TRBJ2-6; 8 bases align to TRBD1. The CDR3 spans 16 residues. CDR1 is LNHDA and CDR2 is SQIVND in the germline V gene (reference sequence). V shed 6 bases and J 4 bases; nucleotides not matched to a gene: 8. CDR3 amino acids: CASSDRGSRGANVLTF. In DNA form, the CDR3 reads TGTGCCAGTAGCGACAGGGGATCGAGAGGGGCCAACGTCCTGACTTTC. Based on the CDR3 plus reference TRBV19 and TRBJ2-6, the full variable domain is DGGITQSPKYLFRKEGQNVTLSCEQNLNHDAMYWYRQDPGQGLRLIYYSQIVNDFQKGDIAEGYSVSREKKESFPLTVTSAQKNPTAFYLCASSDRGSRGANVLTFGAGSRLTVL.

The CDR3 DNA reads as TGTGCCAGCAGCTTGTGGGGGCCGAATGAGCAGTTCTTC. It translates to CASSLWGPNEQFF. The chain couples TRBV5-8 to TRBJ2-1; D possibly corresponds to TRBD1 (6 bases). Trimming cost V 1 base and J 7 bases, with 9 bases left between them. Per germline, CDR1 SGHTS and CDR2 YDEGEE. The CDR3 runs to 13 residues.

This chain uses TRBV2 with TRBJ2-7, with 8 bases aligning to TRBD2. The CDR3 spans 13 residues. From germline, CDR1 is SNHLY and CDR2 FYNNEI. V shed 4 bases and J 6 bases; nucleotides not matched to a gene: 5. The CDR3 DNA follows: TGTGCCAGCAGTGTGGAGCGGGAGTTCGAGCAGTACGTC. Translated: CASSVEREFEQYV.

V gene TRBV5-5 combines with J gene TRBJ1-1; the D is unclear. The CDR3 runs 14 residues. Trimming stripped 8 bases from V and 1 base from J, with 15 bases between. Germline V CDR1 and CDR2: SGHKS, YYEKEE (reference sequence). DNA of the CDR3: TGTGCCAGTCTACGCCAGCCGGGGAACACTGAAGCTTTCTTT. This gives the protein CASLRQPGNTEAFF.

The rearrangement links TRBV30 to TRBJ2-5, with 8 positions matching TRBD1. The length of the CDR3 is 14 residues. CDR1 and CDR2 (germline): GTSNPN, SVGIG (reference sequence). The ends lost 7 bases at V and 4 bases at J; junction bases unmatched: 11. The CDR3 reads CAYGVTGGGETQYF. The DNA for the CDR3 is TGTGCCTACGGGGTTACAGGGGGTGGAGAGACCCAGTACTTC.

This clone was counted a single time. For the CDR3, the DNA is TGTGCCAGCAGCGTGTCATCCTCTGGGGCCAACGTCCTGACTTTC. It is translated as CASSVSSSGANVLTF. The V and J genes are TRBV7-2 and TRBJ2-6; D is uncertain. V dropped 5 bases and J dropped 0 bases, with 8 bases sitting between them. The CDR3 has 15 amino acids. From germline, CDR1 is SGHTA and CDR2 FQGNSA.

The count of this clone is one. The chain links TRBV3-1 (or the pseudogene TRBV3-2) to TRBJ1-4, with unresolved D. This CDR3 is 16 amino acids long. The V gene's germline CDR1 is LGHDT and CDR2 YNNKEL (reference sequence). The V gene lost 0 bases and the J gene lost 6 bases, with 14 bases spanning the gap. The CDR3 here is CASSQDSDSGDEKLFF. CDR3 nucleotides: TGTGCCAGCAGCCAAGATAGCGATTCCGGGGATGAAAAACTGTTTTTT.

The V and J genes are TRBV3-1 (or the pseudogene TRBV3-2) and TRBJ2-2; 9 nucleotides match TRBD1. CDR1 is LGHDT, CDR2 YNNKEL, per germline (reference sequence). This CDR3 spans 15 amino acids. The V gene end was trimmed by 3 bases and the J gene end by 4 bases; junction bases not matched to a gene: 3. CDR3 region: CASSQGQGGTGELFF. In DNA form, the CDR3 reads TGTGCCAGCAGCCAGGGACAGGGAGGCACCGGGGAGCTGTTTTTT.

This clone was observed a single time. The chain combines TRBV10-2 with TRBJ2-7; TRBD2 is a possible D gene (6 bases). V lost 7 bases to trimming and J lost 2 bases, with 15 bases between them. The CDR3 consists of 14 residues. The germline V gene has CDR1 WSHSY and CDR2 SAAADI. CDR3 nucleotide sequence: TGCGCCAGCACCACACGGGAGAAGCCCTACGAGCAGTACTTC. It specifies CASTTREKPYEQYF.

This clone came up once. The chain recombines TRBV4-1 with TRBJ1-2; no firm D call. Per the germline V gene, CDR1 is MGHRA and CDR2 is YSYEKL. The CDR3 runs to 13 residues. V lost 3 bases and J lost 10, with 15 bases in between. The CDR3, as DNA: TGCGCCAGCAGCCAGATAGGCGGGGTTGACTACACCTTC. This translates into CASSQIGGVDYTF.

This clone was seen once. The chain employs TRBV28 and TRBJ1-1; 7 nucleotides agree with TRBD1. Unmatched junction bases numbered 3, after V lost 8 bases and J lost 0 bases. The CDR3 has 13 residues. Germline V CDR1 and CDR2: MDHEN, SYDVKM. The chain's CDR3 is CASHRGVNTEAFF. As DNA, the CDR3 is TGTGCCAGCCACAGGGGCGTGAACACTGAAGCTTTCTTT.

Only one count was recorded for this clone. The rearrangement links TRBV18 to TRBJ1-2, with a tentative D call TRBD1 (6 bases). The V end was cut by 0 bases, the J end by 8 bases, with 19 bases between. There are 16 residues in the CDR3. Germline V gene lookup returns CDR1 KGHSH and CDR2 LQKENI. The CDR3 protein is CASSPPSAPVGGGYTF. The DNA of the CDR3 is TGTGCCAGCTCACCACCCTCAGCTCCCGTTGGGGGCGGCTACACCTTC.

The chain links TRBV5-4 to TRBJ2-1; perhaps TRBD2 as D (7 bases). V lost 1 base and J 8 bases, leaving 10 bases between the germline ends. In germline, CDR1 is SGHNT, CDR2 YYREEE (reference sequence). The CDR3 spans 13 residues. The CDR3 here is CASSLRGGHEQFF. The CDR3 nucleotides read TGTGCCAGCAGCTTGAGGGGGGGTCATGAGCAGTTCTTC.

The chain couples TRBV27 to TRBJ2-7; D might be TRBD1 (5 bases). V was shortened by 7 bases and J by 1 base, with 17 bases between the two germline ends. The CDR3 runs 15 residues. Germline CDR1 MNHEY, CDR2 SMNVEV (reference sequence). The CDR3 DNA reads as TGTGCCAGCACCTCCGCGACAGCAAATTCCTACGAGCAGTACTTC. Its translation: CASTSATANSYEQYF.

The chain employs TRBV6-5 and TRBJ2-7; D might be TRBD1 (5 bases). Germline assignment: CDR1 MNHEY and CDR2 SVGAGI. Trimming removed 6 bases at V and 2 bases at J, with 14 bases between. The CDR3 spans 14 residues. In nucleotides, the CDR3 is TGTGCCAGCAGGTTAGGACAAGGGACCTACGAGCAGTACTTC. Its protein is CASRLGQGTYEQYF.

V is TRBV4-2 and J is TRBJ1-2; 7 nucleotides align to TRBD1. The V segment lost 0 bases and the J segment 6 bases; nucleotides outside the gene matches: 7. There are 15 residues in the CDR3. Germline loops: CDR1 LGHNA, CDR2 YNFKEQ. CDR3 amino acids: CASSQDQEGADGYTF. In DNA form, the CDR3 reads TGTGCCAGCAGCCAAGATCAAGAGGGGGCCGATGGCTACACCTTC.

This chain connects TRBV27 to TRBJ2-3; TRBD1 matches at 9 bases. Germline loops: CDR1 MNHEY, CDR2 SMNVEV (reference sequence). Trimming took 7 bases from V and 4 from J; bases not matched to a gene: 12. The CDR3 has 16 residues. The CDR3 nucleotides read TGTGCCAGCAACCAACAGGGGGCGCCTTCCCCAGATACGCAGTATTTT. Its protein is CASNQQGAPSPDTQYF.